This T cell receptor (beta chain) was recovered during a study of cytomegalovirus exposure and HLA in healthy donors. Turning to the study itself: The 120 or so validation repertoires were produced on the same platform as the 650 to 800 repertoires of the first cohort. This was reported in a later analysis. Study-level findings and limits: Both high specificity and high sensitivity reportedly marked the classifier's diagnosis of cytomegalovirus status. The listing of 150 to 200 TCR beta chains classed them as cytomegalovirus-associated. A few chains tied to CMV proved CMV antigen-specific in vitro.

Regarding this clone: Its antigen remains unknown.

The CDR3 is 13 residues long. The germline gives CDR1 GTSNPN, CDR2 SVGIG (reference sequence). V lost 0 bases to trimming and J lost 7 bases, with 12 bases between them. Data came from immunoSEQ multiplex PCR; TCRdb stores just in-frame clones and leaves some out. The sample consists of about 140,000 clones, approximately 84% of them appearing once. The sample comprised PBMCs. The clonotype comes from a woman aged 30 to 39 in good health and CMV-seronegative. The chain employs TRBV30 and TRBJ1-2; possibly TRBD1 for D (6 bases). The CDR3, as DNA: TGTGCCTGGAGTGTTTTGGTCAGGGGTGGCTACACCTTC. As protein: CAWSVLVRGGYTF.